This TCR beta chain was identified in a study of Tregs in tolerant kidney transplant recipients. The method was immunoSEQ multiplex PCR; TCRdb's version includes in-frame clones alone and lacks a portion of them. In the table there are about 240,000 clones, around 81% of which are singletons. The V gene's germline CDR1 is SQVTM and CDR2 ANQGSEA. V was pared by 6 bases and J by 10 bases, with 12 bases of the junction left unmatched. The CDR3 totals 13 residues. The receptor comes from a human donor in good health. The rearrangement joins TRBV29-1 to TRBJ1-1, with TRBD1 matching over 9 bases. Sequencing used CD4+ T cells from blood. Written as DNA, the CDR3 is TGCAGCGTGGGCGGGACAGGGTGGATGGGAGCTTTCTTT. This codes for CSVGGTGWMGAFF.